These T cell receptor beta chains were read from a single sample in a study of blood T cell repertoires in COVID-19. Only in-frame clones appear in the TCRdb table, and some are missing; sequencing was by immunoSEQ multiplex PCR. Here the sample spans 150,000 to 200,000 clones, about 80% being singletons. The specimen was peripheral blood. The receptors here all came from a human donor with acute or convalescent COVID-19. The donor label of this sample is uncertain. The CDR3 runs from the conserved cysteine through the conserved F or W. D genes are given only for firm matches. Clone size is shown for a subset of rows, as once, few, many or a class of expanded clone.

J gene,clone size,V gene,D gene,CDR3 protein,CDR3 DNA
TRBJ1-5,once,TRBV7-9,NA,CASSLAEGQPQHF,TGTGCCAGCAGCTTAGCGGAGGGACAGCCCCAGCATTTT
TRBJ1-2,NA,TRBV7-3,TRBD1,CASSPGTGQAYGYTF,TGTGCCAGCAGCCCGGGGACAGGGCAAGCCTATGGCTACACCTTC
TRBJ1-5,NA,TRBV2,NA,CASSSGRGGNQPQHF,TGTGCCAGCAGCAGTGGTCGGGGAGGCAATCAGCCCCAGCATTTT
TRBJ1-6,NA,TRBV10-3,TRBD1,CAISANRDSTSPLHF,TGTGCCATCAGTGCCAACCGGGACAGTACGTCACCCCTCCACTTT
TRBJ1-2,once,TRBV30,NA,CAWNPGAYGYTF,TGTGCCTGGAACCCAGGGGCTTATGGCTACACCTTC
TRBJ2-6,NA,TRBV7-9,TRBD1,CASTVQGAVSGANVLTF,TGTGCCAGCACCGTACAGGGGGCGGTCTCTGGGGCCAACGTCCTGACTTTC
TRBJ1-1,NA,TRBV7-2,NA,CASSLNGREVSEAFF,TGTGCCAGCAGCTTGAACGGCAGGGAGGTTTCTGAAGCTTTCTTT
TRBJ2-7,NA,TRBV7-7,TRBD2,CASSLGAGGSYEQYF,TGTGCTAGCAGCCTCGGGGCGGGGGGCTCCTACGAGCAGTACTTC
TRBJ2-1,few,TRBV9,TRBD2,CASSPSTSGPYNEQFF,TGTGCCAGCAGCCCCTCAACTAGCGGACCGTACAATGAGCAGTTCTTC
TRBJ2-3,few,TRBV19,NA,CASTSGTHTDTQYF,TGTGCCAGTACCTCCGGGACACACACAGATACGCAGTATTTT
TRBJ1-5,NA,TRBV7-2,TRBD1,CASSLFGDRAQPQHF,TGTGCCAGCAGCTTATTTGGGGACAGGGCTCAGCCCCAGCATTTT
TRBJ1-1,NA,TRBV5-3,NA,CARSGGAGPQAFF,TGTGCCAGAAGCGGGGGGGCCGGACCTCAAGCTTTCTTT
TRBJ2-7,NA,TRBV24-1,NA,CATSDVKRVYEQYF,TGTGCCACCAGTGATGTGAAGCGGGTCTACGAGCAGTACTTC
TRBJ1-3,once,TRBV28,TRBD1,CASSLTGAGNTIYF,TGTGCCAGCAGTCTAACAGGGGCCGGAAACACCATATATTTT
TRBJ1-5,NA,TRBV19,NA,CASTRRAAGNEYSNQPQHF,TGTGCCAGTACCCGTAGGGCAGCGGGGAACGAATATAGCAATCAGCCCCAGCATTTT
TRBJ1-2,NA,TRBV19,NA,CASSIRGFDGYTF,TGTGCCAGTAGTATACGCGGTTTCGATGGCTACACCTTC
TRBJ1-5,few,TRBV27,NA,CASSRTGGSGPQHF,TGTGCCAGCAGCAGAACGGGGGGCAGCGGGCCCCAGCATTTT
TRBJ1-5,once,TRBV5-5,NA,CASSIADSSNQPQHF,TGTGCCAGCAGCATTGCGGACAGTAGCAATCAGCCCCAGCATTTT
TRBJ1-5,once,TRBV27,NA,CASPIQPQHF,TGTGCCAGCCCTATTCAGCCCCAGCATTTT
TRBJ2-7,NA,TRBV29-1,TRBD2,CSVEDPLGTSAGGEQYF,TGCAGCGTTGAAGACCCACTTGGGACCTCAGCGGGGGGCGAGCAGTACTTC
TRBJ1-1,few,TRBV5-1,NA,CASSFGPTGNTEAFF,TGCGCCAGCAGCTTCGGTCCGACAGGGAACACTGAAGCTTTCTTT
TRBJ2-2,NA,TRBV15,NA,CATSVVGGMSTGELFF,TGTGCCACCAGCGTGGTTGGGGGGATGAGCACCGGGGAGCTGTTTTTT
TRBJ1-1,NA,TRBV14,NA,CASSPPGGKGLGAFF,TGTGCCAGCAGCCCGCCCGGGGGTAAGGGATTGGGAGCTTTCTTT
TRBJ2-5,NA,TRBV2,NA,CASSERGETQYF,TGTGCCAGCAGTGAGCGTGGAGAGACCCAGTACTTC
TRBJ1-1,NA,TRBV20-1,TRBD1,CSAARGPEAFF,TGCAGTGCTGCCAGGGGGCCTGAAGCTTTCTTT
TRBJ2-1,NA,TRBV3-1/TRBV3-2,TRBD1,CASSQGGGTGVPPGQFF,TGTGCCAGCAGCCAAGGAGGCGGGACAGGGGTGCCCCCTGGGCAGTTCTTC
TRBJ2-1,NA,TRBV5-1,TRBD1,CASSLGTGPYNEQFF,TGCGCCAGCAGCTTGGGGACAGGGCCCTACAATGAGCAGTTCTTC
TRBJ2-2,NA,TRBV5-1,NA,CASSLDRAPGELFF,TGCGCCAGCAGCTTGGACAGGGCCCCCGGGGAGCTGTTTTTT
TRBJ2-5,NA,TRBV5-1,NA,CASSLGASPTETQYF,TGCGCCAGCAGCTTGGGAGCTAGCCCGACGGAGACCCAGTACTTC
TRBJ1-1,NA,TRBV6-1,NA,CASSAPTGRIVDTEAFF,TGTGCCAGCAGTGCCCCGACAGGTAGGATAGTGGACACTGAAGCTTTCTTT
TRBJ2-3,NA,TRBV11-2,NA,CASSLGGGNTQYF,TGTGCCAGCAGCTTAGGGGGCGGAAATACGCAGTATTTT
TRBJ1-1,NA,TRBV27,NA,CASSDSYSTEAFF,TGTGCCAGCAGTGATTCCTATTCCACTGAAGCTTTCTTT
TRBJ1-4,NA,TRBV7-9,TRBD1,CASSLRQGNEKLFF,TGTGCCAGCAGCCTGCGACAGGGGAATGAAAAACTGTTTTTT
TRBJ1-1,NA,TRBV7-6,TRBD1,CASSLAYRGTEAFF,TGTGCCAGCAGCTTAGCTTACAGGGGCACTGAAGCTTTCTTT
TRBJ1-4,few,TRBV12-5,TRBD1,CASGLVMRDSPEGGEKLFF,TGTGCTAGTGGTTTGGTTATGCGGGACAGTCCGGAGGGGGGTGAAAAACTGTTTTTT
TRBJ2-3,once,TRBV19,TRBD2,CASIDSSGFTDTQYF,TGTGCCAGTATCGACAGTAGCGGGTTCACAGATACGCAGTATTTT
TRBJ1-5,NA,TRBV6-1,NA,CASSEARNNQPQHF,TGTGCCAGCAGTGAAGCGCGTAACAATCAGCCCCAGCATTTT
TRBJ2-7,NA,TRBV7-9,TRBD1,CASSPLGQGGHEQYF,TGTGCCAGCAGCCCTCTGGGACAGGGCGGCCACGAGCAGTACTTC
TRBJ2-5,NA,TRBV3-1/TRBV3-2,NA,CASSQGGYRVTQYF,TGTGCCAGCAGCCAAGGGGGCTACAGGGTGACCCAGTACTTC
TRBJ1-1,NA,TRBV3-1/TRBV3-2,NA,CASSQGKGGVAFF,TGTGCCAGCAGCCAAGGGAAGGGGGGGGTAGCTTTCTTT
TRBJ2-5,NA,TRBV27,NA,CASSLGWSSTETQYF,TGTGCCAGCAGTTTAGGTTGGAGCTCTACGGAGACCCAGTACTTC
TRBJ2-5,NA,TRBV5-4,TRBD2,CASSSPKRGGEETQYF,TGTGCCAGCAGCTCCCCTAAGCGGGGGGGCGAGGAGACCCAGTACTTC
TRBJ1-6,NA,TRBV4-2,TRBD1,CASSQGQGEVSPLHF,TGTGCCAGCAGCCAGGGACAGGGTGAGGTTTCACCCCTCCACTTT
TRBJ2-2,NA,TRBV10-2,TRBD2,CASSESAGGAGELFF,TGCGCCAGCAGTGAGTCGGCGGGGGGGGCCGGGGAGCTGTTTTTT
TRBJ2-2,NA,TRBV6-5,TRBD1,CASRQGQGGTGELFF,TGTGCCAGCAGGCAGGGACAGGGGGGCACCGGGGAGCTGTTTTTT
TRBJ2-1,NA,TRBV28,TRBD2,CASSPPRTSGSEQFF,TGTGCCAGCAGCCCACCCCGGACTAGCGGGAGTGAGCAGTTCTTC
TRBJ1-5,NA,TRBV29-1,NA,CSVGQSDQPQHF,TGCAGCGTTGGACAGTCTGATCAGCCCCAGCATTTT
TRBJ2-5,NA,TRBV5-4,TRBD2,CASSAGLAGGDFQETQYF,TGTGCCAGCAGCGCGGGACTAGCGGGGGGGGACTTTCAAGAGACCCAGTACTTC
TRBJ1-1,NA,TRBV12-3/TRBV12-4,NA,CASRETGTLQAFF,TGTGCCAGCAGAGAAACAGGGACCTTGCAAGCTTTCTTT
TRBJ2-2,NA,TRBV19,TRBD1,CASRTSGTGDTGELFF,TGTGCCAGTAGGACATCCGGGACAGGGGACACCGGGGAGCTGTTTTTT
TRBJ1-5,NA,TRBV2,TRBD1,CASSENRGRNQPQHF,TGTGCCAGCAGTGAAAACAGGGGGCGCAATCAGCCCCAGCATTTT
TRBJ2-2,few,TRBV2,TRBD2,CASIQRTGTSPAGELFF,TGTGCCAGCATTCAACGCACCGGGACTAGCCCCGCCGGGGAGCTGTTTTTT
TRBJ1-5,NA,TRBV28,NA,CASSFPGASQPQHF,TGTGCCAGCAGTTTCCCAGGGGCAAGCCAGCCCCAGCATTTT
TRBJ1-5,once,TRBV20-1,TRBD1,CSASGQGNSNQPQHF,TGCAGTGCTAGTGGACAGGGAAATAGCAATCAGCCCCAGCATTTT
TRBJ1-3,few,TRBV9,TRBD1,CASSAGTGSGNTIYF,TGTGCCAGCAGCGCGGGGACAGGCTCTGGAAACACCATATATTTT